The T cell receptor beta chain described here comes from a study of cytomegalovirus exposure and HLA in healthy donors. General study points: It was reported that the classifier diagnosed cytomegalovirus status with high specificity and sensitivity in both the original and validation cohorts.

Germline CDR1 MNHNY, CDR2 SVGAGI (reference sequence). CDR3 length equals 14 residues. V shed 6 bases and J shed 4 bases, with 12 bases lying between them. The PCR used 60 Vbeta and 13 Jbeta primers. Sequencing used immunoSEQ multiplex PCR; TCRdb keeps in-frame clones, though not all of them. The sample contains 130,000 to 150,000 clones, about 82% of which appear only once. As for this clone: The antigen is not known.

The chain carries TRBV6-6 and TRBJ2-2; possibly TRBD1 for D (6 bases). This TCR was sampled from a male donor in good health and CMV-seronegative. The sample was PBMCs. CDR3 loop: CASRAGQSTGELFF. Written as DNA, the CDR3 is TGTGCCAGCAGAGCCGGACAGTCCACCGGGGAGCTGTTTTTT.